Listed below are T cell receptor beta chains from one sample, sequenced in a study of OX40 agonist ivuxolimab in advanced cancers. Repertoires were generated with immunoSEQ multiplex PCR, while TCRdb's copy carries only in-frame clones and drops some. The table has around 41,000 clones, around 90% seen once. The sample in question was CD4+ or CD8+ T cells sorted from blood, obtained in a trial of the OX40 agonist ivuxolimab. Source of these receptors: an adult with an advanced solid tumor such as melanoma, head and neck, liver or kidney cancer. The CDR3 runs from the conserved cysteine through the conserved F or W. The D gene is left open where the match is weak. Size values are once, few and many counts, or a class for expanded clones, and some rows have none.

V gene: TRBV9
D gene: TRBD2
CDR3 length: 21
J gene: TRBJ2-6
clone size: .
CDR3 DNA: TGTGCCAGCAGCGTAGGAAGCGGACTAGCGGGGTTTGGCTCTGGGGCCAACGTCCTGACTTTC
CDR3 protein: CASSVGSGLAGFGSGANVLTF

V gene: TRBV5-1
D gene: TRBD1
CDR3 length: 16
J gene: TRBJ1-2
clone size: .
CDR3 DNA: TGCGCCAGCAGCTTAAGGACAGGGGGCAGTGGCTATGGCTACACCTTC
CDR3 protein: CASSLRTGGSGYGYTF

V gene: TRBV2
D gene: .
CDR3 length: 14
J gene: TRBJ1-1
clone size: .
CDR3 DNA: TGTGCCAGCACCAAGGGAGGGGCGGTGACTGAAGCTTTCTTT
CDR3 protein: CASTKGGAVTEAFF

V gene: TRBV20-1
D gene: .
CDR3 length: 10
J gene: TRBJ1-2
clone size: .
CDR3 DNA: TGCAGTGCTAGAGTGCTTGGCTACACCTTC
CDR3 protein: CSARVLGYTF

V gene: TRBV5-1
D gene: TRBD1
CDR3 length: 13
J gene: TRBJ2-7
clone size: .
CDR3 DNA: TGCGCCAGCAGCTCGGACAGGGCAAGGGAGCAGTACTTC
CDR3 protein: CASSSDRAREQYF

V gene: TRBV6-1
D gene: TRBD1
CDR3 length: 14
J gene: TRBJ1-2
clone size: .
CDR3 DNA: TGTGCCAGCAGCCTGGGGGACAGGGACGGTGGCTACACCTTC
CDR3 protein: CASSLGDRDGGYTF

V gene: TRBV5-1
D gene: TRBD2
CDR3 length: 16
J gene: TRBJ2-7
clone size: .
CDR3 DNA: TGCGCCAGCAGCAAGGGCGGACTAGCGGATACCTACGAGCAGTACTTC
CDR3 protein: CASSKGGLADTYEQYF

V gene: TRBV28
D gene: .
CDR3 length: 14
J gene: TRBJ2-7
clone size: .
CDR3 DNA: TGTGCCAGCAGTTTAGAGCGTGGGACCTACGAGCAGTACTTC
CDR3 protein: CASSLERGTYEQYF

V gene: TRBV7-2
D gene: .
CDR3 length: 12
J gene: TRBJ2-3
clone size: .
CDR3 DNA: TGTGCCAGCAGCACGCGGTTAGATACGCAGTATTTT
CDR3 protein: CASSTRLDTQYF

V gene: TRBV6-5
D gene: TRBD1
CDR3 length: 15
J gene: TRBJ2-2
clone size: .
CDR3 DNA: TGTGCCAGCAGACCCGGACAGGCGAACACCGGGGAGCTGTTTTTT
CDR3 protein: CASRPGQANTGELFF

V gene: TRBV11-2
D gene: .
CDR3 length: 11
J gene: TRBJ2-7
clone size: .
CDR3 DNA: TGTGCCAGCAGCTTTCGGGACGAGCAGTACTTC
CDR3 protein: CASSFRDEQYF

V gene: TRBV5-4
D gene: TRBD1
CDR3 length: 16
J gene: TRBJ2-5
clone size: .
CDR3 DNA: TGTGCCAGCAGCACCCCACTGGGACAGTTCCAAGAGACCCAGTACTTC
CDR3 protein: CASSTPLGQFQETQYF

V gene: TRBV9
D gene: TRBD1
CDR3 length: 13
J gene: TRBJ2-1
clone size: .
CDR3 DNA: TGTGCCAGCAGTTGGACAGGGCGCAATGAGCAGTTCTTC
CDR3 protein: CASSWTGRNEQFF

V gene: TRBV5-4
D gene: .
CDR3 length: 12
J gene: TRBJ1-5
clone size: .
CDR3 DNA: TGTGCCAGCAGCGTAAGGGGCCAGCCCCAGCATTTT
CDR3 protein: CASSVRGQPQHF

V gene: TRBV30
D gene: TRBD1
CDR3 length: 11
J gene: TRBJ1-1
clone size: few
CDR3 DNA: TGTGCCTGGATACAGGGGCTTGAAGCTTTCTTT
CDR3 protein: CAWIQGLEAFF

V gene: TRBV28
D gene: .
CDR3 length: 17
J gene: TRBJ2-5
clone size: once
CDR3 DNA: TGTGCCAGCAGTCCAGCCGGGACGTCCCTCCACGCAGAGACCCAGTACTTC
CDR3 protein: CASSPAGTSLHAETQYF

V gene: TRBV5-1
D gene: TRBD1
CDR3 length: 15
J gene: TRBJ2-7
clone size: .
CDR3 DNA: TGCGCCAGCAACCCACAGGGGTATTCATTCCACGAGCAGTACTTC
CDR3 protein: CASNPQGYSFHEQYF

V gene: TRBV28
D gene: .
CDR3 length: 12
J gene: TRBJ1-2
clone size: .
CDR3 DNA: TGTGCCAGCAAAGAGGGGGGGCATGGCTACACCTTC
CDR3 protein: CASKEGGHGYTF

V gene: TRBV19
D gene: TRBD1
CDR3 length: 15
J gene: TRBJ2-5
clone size: .
CDR3 DNA: TGTGCCAGTAGCAACACAGGACAGGGTCGTGAGACCCAGTACTTC
CDR3 protein: CASSNTGQGRETQYF

V gene: TRBV6-5
D gene: .
CDR3 length: 12
J gene: TRBJ2-2
clone size: .
CDR3 DNA: TGTGCCAGCAAGGCGGGGACCGGGGAGCTGTTTTTT
CDR3 protein: CASKAGTGELFF

V gene: TRBV6-6
D gene: TRBD1
CDR3 length: 15
J gene: TRBJ1-2
clone size: .
CDR3 DNA: TGTGCCAGCAGTTACTCGAAGGGGGCACACTATGGCTACACCTTC
CDR3 protein: CASSYSKGAHYGYTF

V gene: TRBV6-5
D gene: .
CDR3 length: 11
J gene: TRBJ2-7
clone size: .
CDR3 DNA: TGTGCCAGCAAGGAAAACTACGAGCAGTACTTC
CDR3 protein: CASKENYEQYF

V gene: TRBV9
D gene: TRBD2
CDR3 length: 15
J gene: TRBJ2-7
clone size: few
CDR3 DNA: TGTGCCAGCAGCGGCGGGACTAGCGGGAGTTACGAGCAGTACTTC
CDR3 protein: CASSGGTSGSYEQYF

V gene: TRBV6-1
D gene: .
CDR3 length: 13
J gene: TRBJ1-2
clone size: .
CDR3 DNA: TGTGCCAGCAGTGGGTACAGTCGGGGCGGCTACACCTTC
CDR3 protein: CASSGYSRGGYTF

V gene: TRBV6-5
D gene: TRBD1
CDR3 length: 15
J gene: TRBJ2-3
clone size: .
CDR3 DNA: TGTGCCAGCAGTTACCTATACAGGGGTACAGATACGCAGTATTTT
CDR3 protein: CASSYLYRGTDTQYF

V gene: TRBV28
D gene: .
CDR3 length: 15
J gene: TRBJ2-4
clone size: .
CDR3 DNA: TGTGCCAGCAGTTTCCGGGGGGCTGCCAAAAACATTCAGTACTTC
CDR3 protein: CASSFRGAAKNIQYF

V gene: TRBV30
D gene: .
CDR3 length: 14
J gene: TRBJ2-2
clone size: once
CDR3 DNA: TGTGCCTGGAGTGTACTCGCCTCGGGGGGGGAGCTGTTTTTT
CDR3 protein: CAWSVLASGGELFF

V gene: TRBV28
D gene: .
CDR3 length: 11
J gene: TRBJ2-5
clone size: .
CDR3 DNA: TGTGCCAGCAAGGCCGAAGAGACCCAGTACTTC
CDR3 protein: CASKAEETQYF

V gene: TRBV4-2
D gene: .
CDR3 length: 14
J gene: TRBJ2-7
clone size: once
CDR3 DNA: TGTGCCAGCAGCCAAGTGACGGGTGAGCGGGAGCAGTACTTC
CDR3 protein: CASSQVTGEREQYF

V gene: TRBV21-1
D gene: .
CDR3 length: 21
J gene: TRBJ1-5
clone size: once
CDR3 DNA: TGTGCCAGCAGCAAGGGCAGTTTGGACAGGGACGTTGGGCATAGCAATCAGCCCCAGCATTTT
CDR3 protein: CASSKGSLDRDVGHSNQPQHF

V gene: TRBV5-1
D gene: .
CDR3 length: 14
J gene: TRBJ2-2
clone size: .
CDR3 DNA: TGCGCCAGCGGAGGGTCGGGAGACACCGGGGAGCTGTTTTTT
CDR3 protein: CASGGSGDTGELFF

V gene: TRBV18
D gene: .
CDR3 length: 15
J gene: TRBJ1-4
clone size: .
CDR3 DNA: TGTGCCAGCTCACCACCGGACAGTGGCGATGAAAAACTGTTTTTT
CDR3 protein: CASSPPDSGDEKLFF

V gene: TRBV5-4
D gene: TRBD1
CDR3 length: 14
J gene: TRBJ1-1
clone size: .
CDR3 DNA: TGTGCCAGCTGGCCGGCAGGGGGTGTCTCTGAAGCTTTCTTT
CDR3 protein: CASWPAGGVSEAFF

V gene: TRBV7-7
D gene: .
CDR3 length: 11
J gene: TRBJ2-7
clone size: .
CDR3 DNA: TGTGCTAGCACCCGGGACCTCGAGCAGTACTTC
CDR3 protein: CASTRDLEQYF

V gene: TRBV5-1
D gene: .
CDR3 length: 16
J gene: TRBJ1-5
clone size: once
CDR3 DNA: TGCGCCAGCAGGGAAGGGACTAACAACGTTCAGCAGCCCCAGCATTTT
CDR3 protein: CASREGTNNVQQPQHF

V gene: TRBV19
D gene: .
CDR3 length: 15
J gene: TRBJ1-1
clone size: .
CDR3 DNA: TGTGCCAGTAGTATAGGTCGGATCCAGAACACTGAAGCTTTCTTT
CDR3 protein: CASSIGRIQNTEAFF

V gene: TRBV30
D gene: .
CDR3 length: 14
J gene: TRBJ2-2
clone size: .
CDR3 DNA: TGTGCCCAGAAGGGGCTAGGGGACACCGGGGAGCTGTTTTTT
CDR3 protein: CAQKGLGDTGELFF

V gene: TRBV11-2
D gene: .
CDR3 length: 15
J gene: TRBJ2-1
clone size: .
CDR3 DNA: TGTGCCAGCAGCTTCTACGGAGGGGGGTACAATGAGCAGTTCTTC
CDR3 protein: CASSFYGGGYNEQFF

V gene: TRBV25-1
D gene: TRBD1
CDR3 length: 15
J gene: TRBJ1-2
clone size: .
CDR3 DNA: TGTGCCAGCAGTGAATTTGCAGGGGGTAAAGAGGGCTACACCTTC
CDR3 protein: CASSEFAGGKEGYTF

V gene: TRBV9
D gene: .
CDR3 length: 14
J gene: TRBJ2-3
clone size: .
CDR3 DNA: TGTGCCAGCAGCGGACGGGCCAACACAGATACGCAGTATTTT
CDR3 protein: CASSGRANTDTQYF

V gene: TRBV30
D gene: .
CDR3 length: 13
J gene: TRBJ2-3
clone size: .
CDR3 DNA: TGTGCGTCGACAGTAGCTAGCACAGATACGCAGTATTTT
CDR3 protein: CASTVASTDTQYF

V gene: TRBV4-2
D gene: .
CDR3 length: 13
J gene: TRBJ2-1
clone size: .
CDR3 DNA: TGTGCCAGCAGCCCTATCCAGGGCATGGTACAGTTCTTC
CDR3 protein: CASSPIQGMVQFF

V gene: TRBV28
D gene: TRBD2
CDR3 length: 15
J gene: TRBJ2-5
clone size: .
CDR3 DNA: TGTGCCTCAGGGGCTAGCGGGTTTCTCCAAGAGACCCAGTACTTC
CDR3 protein: CASGASGFLQETQYF

V gene: TRBV10-1
D gene: TRBD1
CDR3 length: 16
J gene: TRBJ1-6
clone size: .
CDR3 DNA: TGCGCCAGCAATAGGGACAGTTCCCGCTATAATTCACCCCTCCACTTT
CDR3 protein: CASNRDSSRYNSPLHF

V gene: TRBV6-1
D gene: .
CDR3 length: 14
J gene: TRBJ1-2
clone size: .
CDR3 DNA: TGTGCCAGCAGTGATCCCGGGGTTAACTATGGCTACACCTTC
CDR3 protein: CASSDPGVNYGYTF

V gene: TRBV6-6
D gene: .
CDR3 length: 14
J gene: TRBJ2-3
clone size: once
CDR3 DNA: TGTGCCACCAGGGAACTAGCTAGGGCAGATACGCAGTATTTT
CDR3 protein: CATRELARADTQYF

V gene: TRBV2
D gene: .
CDR3 length: 13
J gene: TRBJ2-5
clone size: .
CDR3 DNA: TGTGCCAGCAACTCACTCTGGGGGGAGACCCAGTACTTC
CDR3 protein: CASNSLWGETQYF

V gene: TRBV5-5
D gene: .
CDR3 length: 12
J gene: TRBJ2-3
clone size: .
CDR3 DNA: TGTGCCAGCAGCTCCTTTCCAGATACGCAGTATTTT
CDR3 protein: CASSSFPDTQYF

V gene: TRBV7-9
D gene: TRBD1
CDR3 length: 17
J gene: TRBJ2-5
clone size: .
CDR3 DNA: TGTGCCAGCAGCTTAGGGGGACCGGGACAGGGGTTACAGACCCAGTACTTC
CDR3 protein: CASSLGGPGQGLQTQYF

V gene: TRBV4-2
D gene: TRBD2
CDR3 length: 19
J gene: TRBJ2-1
clone size: once
CDR3 DNA: TGTGCCAGCAGCCAAGATCCTAGCGGGAACCTTCCCCCCTACAATGAGCAGTTCTTC
CDR3 protein: CASSQDPSGNLPPYNEQFF

V gene: TRBV5-1
D gene: TRBD2
CDR3 length: 14
J gene: TRBJ2-7
clone size: .
CDR3 DNA: TGCGCCAGCAGCTTGACTAGCGGGAGTTACGAGCAGTACTTC
CDR3 protein: CASSLTSGSYEQYF

V gene: TRBV7-9
D gene: .
CDR3 length: 16
J gene: TRBJ2-7
clone size: .
CDR3 DNA: TGTGCCAGCAGCTTAGTGGTCAGTTCTAGGGCAAGCGAGCAGTACTTC
CDR3 protein: CASSLVVSSRASEQYF

V gene: TRBV29-1
D gene: .
CDR3 length: 12
J gene: TRBJ2-7
clone size: .
CDR3 DNA: TGCAGCGTTAACGAGGGATCGGGCGAGCAGTACTTC
CDR3 protein: CSVNEGSGEQYF

V gene: TRBV18
D gene: .
CDR3 length: 15
J gene: TRBJ1-2
clone size: .
CDR3 DNA: TGTGCCAGCTCACCCACCTCGACACCTACCTATGGCTACACCTTC
CDR3 protein: CASSPTSTPTYGYTF

V gene: TRBV29-1
D gene: .
CDR3 length: 12
J gene: TRBJ1-5
clone size: .
CDR3 DNA: TGCAGCGTCCGGGACCACAATCAGCCCCAGCATTTT
CDR3 protein: CSVRDHNQPQHF

V gene: TRBV7-6
D gene: TRBD2
CDR3 length: 17
J gene: TRBJ2-5
clone size: .
CDR3 DNA: TGTGCCAGCAGCTTAGTCTCGGGCGGGAGAAACCAAGAGACCCAGTACTTC
CDR3 protein: CASSLVSGGRNQETQYF